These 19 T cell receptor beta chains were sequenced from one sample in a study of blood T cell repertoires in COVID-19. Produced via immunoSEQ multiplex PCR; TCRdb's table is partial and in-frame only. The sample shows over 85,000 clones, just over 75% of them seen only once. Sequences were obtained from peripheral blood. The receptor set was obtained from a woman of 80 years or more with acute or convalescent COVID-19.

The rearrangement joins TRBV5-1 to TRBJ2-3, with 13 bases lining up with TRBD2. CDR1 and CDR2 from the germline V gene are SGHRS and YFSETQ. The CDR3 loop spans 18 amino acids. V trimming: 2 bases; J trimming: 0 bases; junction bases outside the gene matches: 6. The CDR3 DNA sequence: TGCGCCAGCAGCTTAGTAGGGACTAGCGGGGCTAGCACAGATACGCAGTATTTT. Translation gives CASSLVGTSGASTDTQYF.

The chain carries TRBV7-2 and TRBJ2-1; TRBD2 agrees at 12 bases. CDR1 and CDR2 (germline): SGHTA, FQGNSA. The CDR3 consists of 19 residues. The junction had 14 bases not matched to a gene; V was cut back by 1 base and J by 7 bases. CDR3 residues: CASSLVSFATSGSKNEQFF. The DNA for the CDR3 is TGTGCCAGCAGCTTAGTATCGTTTGCGACTAGCGGGAGTAAAAATGAGCAGTTCTTC.

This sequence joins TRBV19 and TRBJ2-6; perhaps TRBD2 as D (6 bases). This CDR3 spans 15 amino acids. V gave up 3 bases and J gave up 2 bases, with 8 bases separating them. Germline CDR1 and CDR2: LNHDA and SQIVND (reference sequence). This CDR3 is CASSMEGAGANVLTF. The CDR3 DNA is TGTGCCAGTAGTATGGAGGGTGCTGGGGCCAACGTCCTGACTTTC.

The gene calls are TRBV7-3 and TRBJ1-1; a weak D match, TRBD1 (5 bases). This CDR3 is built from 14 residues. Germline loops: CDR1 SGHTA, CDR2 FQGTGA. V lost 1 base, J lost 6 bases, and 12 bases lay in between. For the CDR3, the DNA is TGTGCCAGCAGCTTAATAGGAGGGACCGCTGAAGCTTTCTTT. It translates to CASSLIGGTAEAFF.

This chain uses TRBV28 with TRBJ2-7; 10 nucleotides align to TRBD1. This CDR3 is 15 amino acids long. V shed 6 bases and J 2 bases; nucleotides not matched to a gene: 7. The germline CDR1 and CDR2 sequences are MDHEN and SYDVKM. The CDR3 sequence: CASRGTGAETYEQYF. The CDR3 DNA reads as TGTGCCAGCAGGGGGACAGGGGCCGAGACCTACGAGCAGTACTTC.

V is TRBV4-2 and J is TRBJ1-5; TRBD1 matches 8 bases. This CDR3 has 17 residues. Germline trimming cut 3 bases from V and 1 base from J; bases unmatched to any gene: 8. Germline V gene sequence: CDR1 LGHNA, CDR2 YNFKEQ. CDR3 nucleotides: TGTGCCAGCAGCCAGAACAGGGGGGGGGTCAGCAATCAGCCCCAGCATTTT. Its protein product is CASSQNRGGVSNQPQHF.

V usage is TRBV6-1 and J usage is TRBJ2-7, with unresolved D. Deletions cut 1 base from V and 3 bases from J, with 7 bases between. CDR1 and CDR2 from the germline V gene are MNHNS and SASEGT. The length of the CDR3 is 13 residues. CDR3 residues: CASSEGHFYEQYF. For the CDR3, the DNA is TGTGCCAGCAGTGAAGGGCATTTCTACGAGCAGTACTTC.

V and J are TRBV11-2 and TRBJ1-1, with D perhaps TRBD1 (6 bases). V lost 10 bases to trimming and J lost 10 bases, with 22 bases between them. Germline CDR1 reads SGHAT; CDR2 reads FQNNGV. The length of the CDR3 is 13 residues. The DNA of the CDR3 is TGTGCCACAAGGCCCGAGACAGGTAGAGGAGCTTTCTTT. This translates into CATRPETGRGAFF.

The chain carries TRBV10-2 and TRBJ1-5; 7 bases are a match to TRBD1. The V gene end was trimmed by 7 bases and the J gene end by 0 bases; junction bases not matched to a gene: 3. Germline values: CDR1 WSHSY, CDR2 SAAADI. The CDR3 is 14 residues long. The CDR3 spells CASTRDSSNQPQHF. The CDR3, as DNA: TGCGCCAGCACCCGGGACAGTAGCAATCAGCCCCAGCATTTT.

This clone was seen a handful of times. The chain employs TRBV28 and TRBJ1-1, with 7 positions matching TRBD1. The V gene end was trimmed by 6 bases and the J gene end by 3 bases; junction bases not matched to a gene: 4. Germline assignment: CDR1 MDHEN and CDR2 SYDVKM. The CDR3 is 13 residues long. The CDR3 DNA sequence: TGTGCCAGCAGCAACAGGGGCCACACTGAAGCTTTCTTT. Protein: CASSNRGHTEAFF.

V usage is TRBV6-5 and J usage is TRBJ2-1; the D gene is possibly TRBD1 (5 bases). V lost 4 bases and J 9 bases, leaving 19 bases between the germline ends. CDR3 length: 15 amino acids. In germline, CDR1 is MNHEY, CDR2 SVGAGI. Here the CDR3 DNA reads TGTGCCAGCAGTTCACACGTGGGGCAATTGGGTGAGCAGTTCTTC. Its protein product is CASSSHVGQLGEQFF.

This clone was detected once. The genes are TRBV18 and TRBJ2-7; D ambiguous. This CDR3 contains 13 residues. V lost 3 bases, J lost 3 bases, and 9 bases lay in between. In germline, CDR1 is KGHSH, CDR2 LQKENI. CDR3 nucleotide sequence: TGTGCCAGCTCACCCGGGTACGTCTACGAGCAGTACTTC. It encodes CASSPGYVYEQYF.

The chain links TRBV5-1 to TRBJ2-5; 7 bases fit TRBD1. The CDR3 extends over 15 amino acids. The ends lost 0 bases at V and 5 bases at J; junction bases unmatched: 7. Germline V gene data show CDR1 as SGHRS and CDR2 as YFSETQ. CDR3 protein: CASSLGQGSLETQYF. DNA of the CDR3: TGCGCCAGCAGCTTGGGACAGGGTAGTTTGGAGACCCAGTACTTC.

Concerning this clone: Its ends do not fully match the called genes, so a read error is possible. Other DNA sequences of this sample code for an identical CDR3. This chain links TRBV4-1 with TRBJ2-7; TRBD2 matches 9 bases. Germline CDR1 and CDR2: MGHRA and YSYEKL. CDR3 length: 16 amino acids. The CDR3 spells CASSQVPGLAAYEQYF. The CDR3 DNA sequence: TGCGCCAGCAGCCAAGTACCGGGACTAGCTGCCTACGAGCAATACTTC.

The CDR3 nucleotides are TGTGCCAGCAGCCAACCCCACGGGGTAGCGGGAGAGAATGAGCAGTTCTTC. Translating gives CASSQPHGVAGENEQFF. This chain uses TRBV4-2 with TRBJ2-1; 9 nucleotides match TRBD2. Per the germline V gene, CDR1 is LGHNA and CDR2 is YNFKEQ. The CDR3 length is 17 residues. The V and J ends lost 2 bases and 7 bases, in that order; junction bases with no gene match: 12.

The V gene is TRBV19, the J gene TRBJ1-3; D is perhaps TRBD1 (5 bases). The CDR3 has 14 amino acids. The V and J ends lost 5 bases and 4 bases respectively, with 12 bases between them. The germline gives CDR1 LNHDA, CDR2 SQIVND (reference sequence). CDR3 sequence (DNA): TGTGCCAGTAGTGGAGGGGACTACGGAAACACCATATATTTT. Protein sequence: CASSGGDYGNTIYF.

The CDR3 bases are TGTGCCATCAGTGAAGCGGGGGGGCAGTTCCGCTACGAGCAGTACTTC. The encoded protein is CAISEAGGQFRYEQYF. This rearrangement joins TRBV10-3 to TRBJ2-7; 10 bases line up with TRBD2. Germline V gene sequence: CDR1 ENHRY, CDR2 SYGVKD. CDR3 length equals 16 residues. Losses at the gene ends were 3 bases for V and 3 bases for J; bases not matched to a gene: 8.

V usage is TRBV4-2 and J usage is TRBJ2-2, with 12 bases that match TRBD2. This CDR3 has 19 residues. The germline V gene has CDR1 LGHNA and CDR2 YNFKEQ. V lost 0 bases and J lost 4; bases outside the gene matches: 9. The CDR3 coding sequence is TGTGCCAGCAGCCAAGATCCCCTAGCGGGAGGGCCGAGCACCGGGGAGCTGTTTTTT. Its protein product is CASSQDPLAGGPSTGELFF.

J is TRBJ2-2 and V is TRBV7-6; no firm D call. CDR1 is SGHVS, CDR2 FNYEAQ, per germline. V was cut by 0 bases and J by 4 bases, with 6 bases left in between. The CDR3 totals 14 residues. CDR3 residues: CASSLARSTGELFF. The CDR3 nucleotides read TGTGCCAGCAGCTTAGCGCGGAGCACCGGGGAGCTGTTTTTT.